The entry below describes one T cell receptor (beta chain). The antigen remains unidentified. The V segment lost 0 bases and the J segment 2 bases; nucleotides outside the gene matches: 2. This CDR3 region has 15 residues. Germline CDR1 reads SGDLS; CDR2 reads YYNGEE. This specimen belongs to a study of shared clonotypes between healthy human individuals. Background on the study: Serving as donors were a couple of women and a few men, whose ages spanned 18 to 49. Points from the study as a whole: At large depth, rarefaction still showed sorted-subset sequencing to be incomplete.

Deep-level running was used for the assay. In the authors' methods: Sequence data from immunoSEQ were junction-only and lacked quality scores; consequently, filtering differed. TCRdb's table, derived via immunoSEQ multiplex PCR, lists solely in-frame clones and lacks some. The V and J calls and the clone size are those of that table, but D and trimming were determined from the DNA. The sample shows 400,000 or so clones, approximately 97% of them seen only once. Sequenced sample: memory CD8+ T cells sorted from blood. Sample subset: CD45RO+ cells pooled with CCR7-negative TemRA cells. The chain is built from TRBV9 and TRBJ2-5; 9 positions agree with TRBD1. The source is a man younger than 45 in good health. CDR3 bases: TGTGCCAGCAGCGTAGGGGACAGGGTGCAAGAGACCCAGTACTTC. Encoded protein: CASSVGDRVQETQYF.